This entry lists 14 T cell receptor beta chains sequenced from one sample in a study of CD8 T cells in Susac syndrome. An input of roughly 0.5 to 1 ug of RNA was subjected to reverse transcription using random hexamers. TCRdb re-derived calls from the immunoSEQ multiplex PCR reads in MiXCR, one entry per CDR3 protein. The sample has roughly 89,000 distinct CDR3 sequences; 96% are singletons. The material sequenced was CD8+ T cells from PBMCs. The source is a human donor with Susac syndrome.

This clonotype was counted a single time. The rearrangement links TRBV5-4 to TRBJ2-5; 9 bases fit TRBD1. The junction had 8 bases not matched to a gene; V was cut back by 3 bases and J by 5 bases. The CDR3 is 15 amino acids. Germline V gene lookup returns CDR1 SGHNT and CDR2 YYREEE (reference sequence). The CDR3 DNA is TGTGCCAGCAGCTGGCGGGACAGGGTGGGTGAGACCCAGTACTTC. This encodes CASSWRDRVGETQYF.

This chain uses TRBV30 with TRBJ2-3; TRBD2 is a possible D gene (6 bases). The length of the CDR3 is 17 residues. V was shortened by 2 bases and J by 2 bases, with 20 bases between the two germline ends. In germline, CDR1 is GTSNPN, CDR2 SVGIG (reference sequence). CDR3 loop: CAWSLTGETRDTDTQYF. CDR3 DNA sequence: TGTGCCTGGAGTTTGACGGGGGAGACGCGAGACACAGATACGCAGTATTTT.

The genes are TRBV24-1 and TRBJ1-5; TRBD1 is a possible D gene (6 bases). Per the germline V gene, CDR1 is KGHDR and CDR2 is SFDVKD. This CDR3 has 14 residues. The V gene lost 6 bases and the J gene lost 4 bases, with 12 bases spanning the gap. In DNA, the CDR3 is TGTGCCACCAGTCCGGGGGCAAGTAATCAGCCCCAGCATTTT. Translation gives CATSPGASNQPQHF.

The V and J genes are TRBV15 and TRBJ2-1; D may be TRBD1 (5 bases). Germline CDR1 and CDR2: LNHNV and YYDKDF (reference sequence). Trimming stripped 6 bases from V and 6 bases from J, with 6 bases between. The CDR3 loop spans 11 amino acids. DNA of the CDR3: TGTGCCACCAGAGGGGCCAATGAGCAGTTCTTC. Protein: CATRGANEQFF.

The V and J genes are TRBV7-3 and TRBJ2-1; 8 nucleotides agree with TRBD2. The CDR3 contains 15 residues. The J segment lost 4 bases and the V segment lost 3 bases, leaving 5 bases of the junction unmatched. CDR1 is SGHTA, CDR2 FQGTGA, per germline. The CDR3 loop is CASSFAASGYNEQFF. DNA of the CDR3: TGTGCCAGCAGCTTTGCTGCTAGCGGGTACAATGAGCAGTTCTTC. The whole variable domain, remainder taken from reference TRBV7-3 and TRBJ2-1, is GAGVSQTPSNKVTEKGKYVELRCDPISGHTALYWYRQSLGQGPEFLIYFQGTGAADDSGLPNDRFFAVRPEGSVSTLKIQRTERGDSAVYLCASSFAASGYNEQFFGPGTRLTVL.

The V and J genes are TRBV7-8 and TRBJ1-6, with TRBD1 identical over 7 bases. The CDR3 loop spans 14 amino acids. The V gene's germline CDR1 is SGHVS and CDR2 FQNEAQ. J gave up 14 bases and V 4 bases, and 11 bases lay outside the gene matches. Here the CDR3 reads CASSSGQAPRALHF. For the CDR3, the DNA is TGTGCCAGCAGCTCAGGACAGGCTCCTCGGGCCCTCCACTTT.

The J gene is TRBJ1-1, the V gene TRBV20-1; 11 nucleotides match TRBD1. Looked up from germline, CDR1 is DFQATT and CDR2 is SNEGSKA (reference sequence). The CDR3 runs to 14 residues. The ends lost 3 bases at V and 5 bases at J; junction bases unmatched: 5. The DNA of the CDR3 is TGCAGTGCTAGCGGGGACAGGGGGGAAACTGAAGCTTTCTTT. As protein: CSASGDRGETEAFF.

This chain connects TRBV30 to TRBJ2-1; 7 bases map to TRBD2. With 2 bases clipped from V and 6 bases from J, the junction kept 7 bases outside the gene matches. Looked up from germline, CDR1 is GTSNPN and CDR2 is SVGIG (reference sequence). This CDR3 contains 14 residues. CDR3 nucleotide sequence: TGTGCCTGGAGTAACCAGCGGGGAACCAATGAGCAGTTCTTC. It codes for CAWSNQRGTNEQFF.

This CDR3 reads CASSATGLYYGYTF. DNA of the CDR3: TGTGCCAGCAGTGCGACAGGGCTGTACTATGGCTACACCTTC. J is TRBJ1-2 and V is TRBV6-2 or TRBV6-3; TRBD1 agrees at 7 bases. CDR1 is MNHEY and CDR2 is SVGEGT in the germline V gene. This CDR3 comprises 14 residues. The junction had 6 bases not matched to a gene; V was cut back by 5 bases and J by 3 bases.

V usage is TRBV3-1 and J usage is TRBJ2-3; unclear D gene. Deletions cut 0 bases from V and 3 bases from J, with 7 bases between. The CDR3 is 14 amino acids. Germline V gene data show CDR1 as LGHDT and CDR2 as YNNKEL (reference sequence). DNA of the CDR3: TGTGCCAGCAGCCAAGATCCCAGAACAGATACGCAGTATTTT. It is translated as CASSQDPRTDTQYF.

This clonotype was seen only once. The chain has TRBV19 and TRBJ2-7; TRBD1 might be the D (7 bases). With 3 bases removed from V and 0 bases from J, the gap between germline ends came to 12 bases. The CDR3 covers 15 residues. Germline V gives CDR1 LNHDA, CDR2 SQIVND (reference sequence). CDR3 DNA sequence: TGTGCCAGTAGTATCGGAGGGGGCAGCTCCTACGAGCAGTACTTC. As protein: CASSIGGGSSYEQYF.

The V and J genes are TRBV6-5 and TRBJ1-1; D is unclear. Germline-derived CDR1 and CDR2 are MNHEY and SVGAGI. V lost 2 bases and J 0 bases, leaving 7 bases between the germline ends. The CDR3 runs to 14 residues. The CDR3 loop is CASSYVGVNTEAFF. In DNA form, the CDR3 reads TGTGCCAGCAGTTACGTCGGGGTGAACACTGAAGCTTTCTTT.

The J gene is TRBJ2-4, the V gene TRBV20-1; D is unresolved. CDR3 length: 15 residues. The V end lost 0 bases, the J end lost 1 base, and 10 bases lay between the germline ends. Germline V gene lookup returns CDR1 DFQATT and CDR2 SNEGSKA (reference sequence). For the CDR3, the DNA is TGCAGTGCTAGAGATGGGAACGACGCCAAAAACATTCAGTACTTC. Translated: CSARDGNDAKNIQYF.

V gene TRBV15 combines with J gene TRBJ2-7; the match to TRBD1 covers 8 bases. With V trimmed by 1 base and J by 2 bases, 1 base remained unmatched. Germline lookup yields CDR1 LNHNV and CDR2 YYDKDF (reference sequence). This CDR3 has 14 residues. CDR3 sequence: CATSRGTGTYEQYF. CDR3 nucleotide sequence: TGTGCCACCAGCAGAGGGACAGGGACCTACGAGCAGTACTTC.